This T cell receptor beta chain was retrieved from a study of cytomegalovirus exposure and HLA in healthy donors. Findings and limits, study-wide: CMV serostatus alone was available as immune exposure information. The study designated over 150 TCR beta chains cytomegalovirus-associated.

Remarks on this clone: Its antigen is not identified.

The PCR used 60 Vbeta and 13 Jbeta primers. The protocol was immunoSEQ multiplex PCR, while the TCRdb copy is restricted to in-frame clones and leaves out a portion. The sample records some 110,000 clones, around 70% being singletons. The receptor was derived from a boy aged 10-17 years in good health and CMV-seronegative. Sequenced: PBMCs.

The CDR3 loop is CSVAGGGGGTQYF. The CDR3 nucleotides are TGCAGCGTGGCCGGAGGGGGGGGAGGGACGCAGTATTTT. The chain recombines TRBV29-1 with TRBJ2-3, with D possibly matching TRBD2 (7 bases). V lost 6 bases and J lost 9, with 19 bases in between. Germline CDR1 is SQVTM and CDR2 is ANQGSEA. The CDR3 has 13 residues.